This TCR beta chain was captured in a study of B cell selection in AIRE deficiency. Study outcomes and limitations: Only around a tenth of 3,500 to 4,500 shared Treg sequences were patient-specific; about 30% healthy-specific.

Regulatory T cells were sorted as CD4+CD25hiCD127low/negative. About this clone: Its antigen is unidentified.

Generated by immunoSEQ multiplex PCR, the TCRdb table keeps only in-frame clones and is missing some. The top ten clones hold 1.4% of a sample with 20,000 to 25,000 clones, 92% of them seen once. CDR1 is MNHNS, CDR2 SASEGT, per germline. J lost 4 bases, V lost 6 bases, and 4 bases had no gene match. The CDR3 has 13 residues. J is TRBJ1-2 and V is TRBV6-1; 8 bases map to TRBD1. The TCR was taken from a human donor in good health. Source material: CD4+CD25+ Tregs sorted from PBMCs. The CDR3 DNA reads TGTGCCAGCAGACAGACAGGGGTCTATGGCTACACCTTC. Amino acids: CASRQTGVYGYTF.